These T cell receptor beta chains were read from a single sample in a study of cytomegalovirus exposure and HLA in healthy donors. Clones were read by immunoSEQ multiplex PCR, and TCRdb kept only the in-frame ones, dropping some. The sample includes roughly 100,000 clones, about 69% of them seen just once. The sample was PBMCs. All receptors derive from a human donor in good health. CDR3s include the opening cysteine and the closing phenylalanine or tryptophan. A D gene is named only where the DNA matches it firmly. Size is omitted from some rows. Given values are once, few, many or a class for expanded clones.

CDR3 DNA: TGCGCCAGCAGCTTATCGACAGAATACGAGCAGTACTTC
CDR3 protein: CASSLSTEYEQYF
clone size: -
CDR3 length: 13
D gene: -
J gene: TRBJ2-7
V gene: TRBV5-1

CDR3 DNA: TGTGCCAGCAGCCCCTCAGGGATTGTGAAGACCCAGTACTTC
CDR3 protein: CASSPSGIVKTQYF
clone size: -
CDR3 length: 14
D gene: -
J gene: TRBJ2-5
V gene: TRBV6-6

CDR3 DNA: TGTGCCACCAGCAGAGGTAGCGGGAGCTCCTACGAGCAGTACTTC
CDR3 protein: CATSRGSGSSYEQYF
clone size: -
CDR3 length: 15
D gene: TRBD2
J gene: TRBJ2-7
V gene: TRBV15

CDR3 DNA: TGTGCCAGCAGCTTAGTCGGGGACGGGGGGAGTTGGGCAGATACGCAGTATTTT
CDR3 protein: CASSLVGDGGSWADTQYF
clone size: -
CDR3 length: 18
D gene: TRBD2
J gene: TRBJ2-3
V gene: TRBV13

CDR3 DNA: TGTGCCAGCAGCATCGGGACTAGCGGGATCTACGAGCAGTACTTC
CDR3 protein: CASSIGTSGIYEQYF
clone size: -
CDR3 length: 15
D gene: TRBD2
J gene: TRBJ2-7
V gene: TRBV11-2

CDR3 DNA: TGTGCCAGCAGTGGCCGGGACAGGGGGCTTGAGCAGTACTTC
CDR3 protein: CASSGRDRGLEQYF
clone size: -
CDR3 length: 14
D gene: TRBD1
J gene: TRBJ2-7
V gene: TRBV27

CDR3 DNA: TGTGCCAGTAGTGCCCTCGCGGGGGGAAAGGACGAGCAGTACTTC
CDR3 protein: CASSALAGGKDEQYF
clone size: -
CDR3 length: 15
D gene: TRBD2
J gene: TRBJ2-7
V gene: TRBV19

CDR3 DNA: TGTGCCAGCAGTTTTAGCGGGAGGGCCCCGACCGTCTTCTTC
CDR3 protein: CASSFSGRAPTVFF
clone size: few
CDR3 length: 14
D gene: TRBD2
J gene: TRBJ2-7
V gene: TRBV6-5

CDR3 DNA: TGTGCCAGCAGCTTAGGGGATACAGGGGTGGAGACCCAGTACTTC
CDR3 protein: CASSLGDTGVETQYF
clone size: -
CDR3 length: 15
D gene: TRBD1
J gene: TRBJ2-5
V gene: TRBV7-9

CDR3 DNA: TGTGCCAGCAGCTTGGTCGCAGGGCGACATGGCTACACCTTC
CDR3 protein: CASSLVAGRHGYTF
clone size: -
CDR3 length: 14
D gene: -
J gene: TRBJ1-2
V gene: TRBV7-9

CDR3 DNA: TGTGCCAGCGGACGACAGGGTCAGAACACTGAAGCTTTCTTT
CDR3 protein: CASGRQGQNTEAFF
clone size: once
CDR3 length: 14
D gene: TRBD1
J gene: TRBJ1-1
V gene: TRBV28

CDR3 DNA: TGTGCCAGCAAGGGCGGGGGCACCTACGAGCAGTACTTC
CDR3 protein: CASKGGGTYEQYF
clone size: -
CDR3 length: 13
D gene: -
J gene: TRBJ2-7
V gene: TRBV6-5

CDR3 DNA: TGCGCCAGCAACGAGGAGGGCGGGAGGGTCAATGAGCAGTTCTTC
CDR3 protein: CASNEEGGRVNEQFF
clone size: -
CDR3 length: 15
D gene: TRBD2
J gene: TRBJ2-1
V gene: TRBV5-1

CDR3 DNA: TGCGCCAGCAGTGAGGACAGTCGGACATCCTTC
CDR3 protein: CASSEDSRTSF
clone size: -
CDR3 length: 11
D gene: -
J gene: TRBJ1-2
V gene: TRBV10-2

CDR3 DNA: TGTGCCAGCAGCCATCCCGGGGGGGACAGCACAGATACGCAGTATTTT
CDR3 protein: CASSHPGGDSTDTQYF
clone size: few
CDR3 length: 16
D gene: TRBD2
J gene: TRBJ2-3
V gene: TRBV7-9

CDR3 DNA: TGTTCCAGCAGCTTAGGCGTGGGAGGGGTAGAGACCCAGTACTTC
CDR3 protein: CSSSLGVGGVETQYF
clone size: few
CDR3 length: 15
D gene: TRBD2
J gene: TRBJ2-5
V gene: TRBV7-9

CDR3 DNA: TGTGCCAGCAGCTTAAGTCAGGGGGCGTTATATACGCAGTATTTT
CDR3 protein: CASSLSQGALYTQYF
clone size: -
CDR3 length: 15
D gene: TRBD1
J gene: TRBJ2-3
V gene: TRBV7-9

CDR3 DNA: TGTGCCATCAGTGGGGGAGGGGGGCAAGATACGCAGTATTTT
CDR3 protein: CAISGGGGQDTQYF
clone size: -
CDR3 length: 14
D gene: -
J gene: TRBJ2-3
V gene: TRBV10-3

CDR3 DNA: TGCGCCAGCAGTGAGTCTGGACTAGCGGGAGGCTCTACCTACGAGCAGTACTTC
CDR3 protein: CASSESGLAGGSTYEQYF
clone size: -
CDR3 length: 18
D gene: TRBD2
J gene: TRBJ2-7
V gene: TRBV10-1

CDR3 DNA: TGTGCCAGCAGTTTGATGGGGCACTCTGGAAACACCATATATTTT
CDR3 protein: CASSLMGHSGNTIYF
clone size: -
CDR3 length: 15
D gene: -
J gene: TRBJ1-3
V gene: TRBV5-4

CDR3 DNA: TGTGCCAGTAGTATTACGGGAGGGCCCTCTCCAGATACGCAGTATTTT
CDR3 protein: CASSITGGPSPDTQYF
clone size: -
CDR3 length: 16
D gene: TRBD2
J gene: TRBJ2-3
V gene: TRBV19

CDR3 DNA: TGTGCCACCAGCAGGTCGATTGGGGGGGATACGCAGTATTTT
CDR3 protein: CATSRSIGGDTQYF
clone size: -
CDR3 length: 14
D gene: -
J gene: TRBJ2-3
V gene: TRBV15

CDR3 DNA: TGTGCCAGCAGCTTAAGACAGGGGCCGAATCAGCCCCAGCATTTT
CDR3 protein: CASSLRQGPNQPQHF
clone size: -
CDR3 length: 15
D gene: TRBD1
J gene: TRBJ1-5
V gene: TRBV5-5

CDR3 DNA: TGTGCCAGCAGCGAAACAGGGACTAATGAAAAACTGTTTTTT
CDR3 protein: CASSETGTNEKLFF
clone size: few
CDR3 length: 14
D gene: -
J gene: TRBJ1-4
V gene: TRBV5-6

CDR3 DNA: TGTGCCAGCAGCTCCCAGGGGACTGGAAACACCATATATTTT
CDR3 protein: CASSSQGTGNTIYF
clone size: -
CDR3 length: 14
D gene: -
J gene: TRBJ1-3
V gene: TRBV7-8

CDR3 DNA: TGTGCCAGCAGACAGGGGCATGAGCAGTACTTC
CDR3 protein: CASRQGHEQYF
clone size: -
CDR3 length: 11
D gene: TRBD1
J gene: TRBJ2-7
V gene: TRBV6-1

CDR3 DNA: TGTGCCAGCAGTGCCGAACAGGGGGCGTTCTACGAGCAGTACTTC
CDR3 protein: CASSAEQGAFYEQYF
clone size: -
CDR3 length: 15
D gene: TRBD1
J gene: TRBJ2-7
V gene: TRBV6-6

CDR3 DNA: TGTGCCAGCAGTTATTCCTTGAACACTGAAGCTTTCTTT
CDR3 protein: CASSYSLNTEAFF
clone size: -
CDR3 length: 13
D gene: -
J gene: TRBJ1-1
V gene: TRBV6-1

CDR3 DNA: TGTGCCAGTAGCCCAATCCACAGGGATAGCACAGATACGCAGTATTTT
CDR3 protein: CASSPIHRDSTDTQYF
clone size: -
CDR3 length: 16
D gene: -
J gene: TRBJ2-3
V gene: TRBV19

CDR3 DNA: TGTGCCAGCAGTCCCCACAGGGCCAGCTCCTACAATGAGCAGTTCTTC
CDR3 protein: CASSPHRASSYNEQFF
clone size: -
CDR3 length: 16
D gene: -
J gene: TRBJ2-1
V gene: TRBV27

CDR3 DNA: TGCAGCGTTGTTTCTATACAGTACAATGAGCAGTTCTTC
CDR3 protein: CSVVSIQYNEQFF
clone size: -
CDR3 length: 13
D gene: -
J gene: TRBJ2-1
V gene: TRBV29-1

CDR3 DNA: TGTGCCAGTAGCGGGAAGGATCGGACTAGCGGGAGGTACGAGCAGTACTTC
CDR3 protein: CASSGKDRTSGRYEQYF
clone size: -
CDR3 length: 17
D gene: TRBD2
J gene: TRBJ2-7
V gene: TRBV27

CDR3 DNA: TGTGCCAGCAGTTACTCAGCGCGCGGGAACACCGGGGAGCTGTTTTTT
CDR3 protein: CASSYSARGNTGELFF
clone size: few
CDR3 length: 16
D gene: -
J gene: TRBJ2-2
V gene: TRBV6-5

CDR3 DNA: TGTGCCAGCAGTTTACGTCGGGGATACGAGCAGTACTTC
CDR3 protein: CASSLRRGYEQYF
clone size: -
CDR3 length: 13
D gene: -
J gene: TRBJ2-7
V gene: TRBV27

CDR3 DNA: TGTGCCAGCAGTCTGGGGGGGGGATCCTATCAGCCCCAGCATTTT
CDR3 protein: CASSLGGGSYQPQHF
clone size: few
CDR3 length: 15
D gene: -
J gene: TRBJ1-5
V gene: TRBV28

CDR3 DNA: TGTGCCAGCAGCCCGACTAGCAATGAGCAGTTCTTC
CDR3 protein: CASSPTSNEQFF
clone size: -
CDR3 length: 12
D gene: -
J gene: TRBJ2-1
V gene: TRBV6-6

CDR3 DNA: TGTGCCAGCAGCTTAGGGGCAGCAACTAATGAAAAACTGTTTTTT
CDR3 protein: CASSLGAATNEKLFF
clone size: -
CDR3 length: 15
D gene: -
J gene: TRBJ1-4
V gene: TRBV7-9

CDR3 DNA: TGTGCCAGCAGTTTAGAGGGAGGGCCCACTGAAGCTTTCTTT
CDR3 protein: CASSLEGGPTEAFF
clone size: once
CDR3 length: 14
D gene: -
J gene: TRBJ1-1
V gene: TRBV28

CDR3 DNA: TGTGCCAGCAGCTCGGCTAGCTTTAAGCAGTTCTTC
CDR3 protein: CASSSASFKQFF
clone size: -
CDR3 length: 12
D gene: -
J gene: TRBJ2-1
V gene: TRBV5-4

CDR3 DNA: TGTGCCAGCAGTCCAGGACTAGCTCAAAGCGATGAGCAGTTCTTC
CDR3 protein: CASSPGLAQSDEQFF
clone size: -
CDR3 length: 15
D gene: TRBD2
J gene: TRBJ2-1
V gene: TRBV27

CDR3 DNA: TGCGCCAGCAGCTTGGAGGACAGGGCACACAATTCACCCCTCCACTTT
CDR3 protein: CASSLEDRAHNSPLHF
clone size: -
CDR3 length: 16
D gene: TRBD1
J gene: TRBJ1-6
V gene: TRBV5-1

CDR3 DNA: TGTGCCAGCAGCTTCGACTACACCGGGGAGCTGTTTTTT
CDR3 protein: CASSFDYTGELFF
clone size: once
CDR3 length: 13
D gene: -
J gene: TRBJ2-2
V gene: TRBV7-2

CDR3 DNA: TGTGCCAGCAGCAATTTTCTTGGGGGGACTGAAGCTTTCTTT
CDR3 protein: CASSNFLGGTEAFF
clone size: few
CDR3 length: 14
D gene: -
J gene: TRBJ1-1
V gene: TRBV11-2

CDR3 DNA: TGTGCCAGCAGTGTAGTTTTCGGCACCGGGGAGCTGTTTTTT
CDR3 protein: CASSVVFGTGELFF
clone size: once
CDR3 length: 14
D gene: -
J gene: TRBJ2-2
V gene: TRBV2

CDR3 DNA: TGTGCCAGCAGCTTTTCAGGGAAAAATGAAGCTTTCTTT
CDR3 protein: CASSFSGKNEAFF
clone size: -
CDR3 length: 13
D gene: -
J gene: TRBJ1-1
V gene: TRBV7-9

CDR3 DNA: TGTGCCAGCAGTGAATCCCGGACTGGCTACAATGAGCAGTTCTTC
CDR3 protein: CASSESRTGYNEQFF
clone size: -
CDR3 length: 15
D gene: -
J gene: TRBJ2-1
V gene: TRBV6-1

CDR3 DNA: TGTGCCAGCAGTACCCCATCTCCGGGACAGGGGCGCAGCAATCAGCCCCAGCATTTT
CDR3 protein: CASSTPSPGQGRSNQPQHF
clone size: few
CDR3 length: 19
D gene: TRBD1
J gene: TRBJ1-5
V gene: TRBV28

CDR3 DNA: TGCGCCAGCAGCCAAGGGACAGGGGGCAACACAGATACGCAGTATTTT
CDR3 protein: CASSQGTGGNTDTQYF
clone size: -
CDR3 length: 16
D gene: TRBD1
J gene: TRBJ2-3
V gene: TRBV4-1

CDR3 DNA: TGTGCCAGCAGAGGTGAGGCAGGGCTGAACTATGGCTACACCTTC
CDR3 protein: CASRGEAGLNYGYTF
clone size: -
CDR3 length: 15
D gene: -
J gene: TRBJ1-2
V gene: TRBV2

CDR3 DNA: TGTGCCAGCAGCTTGGCCAGGGGGGACACTGAAGCTTTCTTT
CDR3 protein: CASSLARGDTEAFF
clone size: -
CDR3 length: 14
D gene: TRBD1
J gene: TRBJ1-1
V gene: TRBV5-8

CDR3 DNA: TGTGCCAGCAGCCTCAACCCCCCGACAGGCAGGGGATTTCAAGATACGCAGTATTTT
CDR3 protein: CASSLNPPTGRGFQDTQYF
clone size: -
CDR3 length: 19
D gene: -
J gene: TRBJ2-3
V gene: TRBV7-9

CDR3 DNA: TGCGCCAGCAGCTTGGCAGGAGGTGGGTACGAGCAGTACTTC
CDR3 protein: CASSLAGGGYEQYF
clone size: -
CDR3 length: 14
D gene: -
J gene: TRBJ2-7
V gene: TRBV5-1

CDR3 DNA: TGTGCAAGTCGCTTAATTATTAGCGGGAGGGCCGGTGGCACAGATACGCAGTATTTT
CDR3 protein: CASRLIISGRAGGTDTQYF
clone size: -
CDR3 length: 19
D gene: -
J gene: TRBJ2-3
V gene: TRBV12-2

CDR3 DNA: TGTGCCAGCAGTGAAGCGCCGACTCCTGGGGCCAACGTCCTGACTTTC
CDR3 protein: CASSEAPTPGANVLTF
clone size: -
CDR3 length: 16
D gene: -
J gene: TRBJ2-6
V gene: TRBV6-1

CDR3 DNA: TGTGCCAGCAGTTCCGGGACACTGGGCTACGAGCAGTACTTC
CDR3 protein: CASSSGTLGYEQYF
clone size: -
CDR3 length: 14
D gene: -
J gene: TRBJ2-7
V gene: TRBV27

CDR3 DNA: TGTGCCAGCAGTTTATCTTCGAGGGCACAAGAGACCCAGTACTTC
CDR3 protein: CASSLSSRAQETQYF
clone size: few
CDR3 length: 15
D gene: -
J gene: TRBJ2-5
V gene: TRBV27

CDR3 DNA: TGCGCCAGCAGCGACCGGGTAGCGGGAACCCTTTTAGGAGGCGTTGAGCAGTTCTTC
CDR3 protein: CASSDRVAGTLLGGVEQFF
clone size: -
CDR3 length: 19
D gene: TRBD2
J gene: TRBJ2-1
V gene: TRBV5-1

CDR3 DNA: TGTTCCAGCAGCTTCGGGGGTATCTACGAGCAGTACTTC
CDR3 protein: CSSSFGGIYEQYF
clone size: -
CDR3 length: 13
D gene: -
J gene: TRBJ2-7
V gene: TRBV7-9

CDR3 DNA: TGTGCCTGGAGCATAGGGGCCCAGCGCACAGATACGCAGTATTTT
CDR3 protein: CAWSIGAQRTDTQYF
clone size: -
CDR3 length: 15
D gene: -
J gene: TRBJ2-3
V gene: TRBV30

CDR3 DNA: TGTGCCAGCAGCCTTCCTAGCGGTCGGGGAGATGAGCAGTTCTTC
CDR3 protein: CASSLPSGRGDEQFF
clone size: -
CDR3 length: 15
D gene: TRBD2
J gene: TRBJ2-1
V gene: TRBV14